The 5 T cell receptor beta chains in this list originate from one sample, sequenced in a study of T-cell memory formation after mild COVID-19. TCRdb fed the 5' RACE reads into MiXCR, producing one record per CDR3 protein. The sample yields approximately 230,000 distinct CDR3 sequences, roughly 15% seen once. The specimen sequenced was PBMCs or a T cell subset sorted from them (not recorded which). Receptor source: a man aged 18 to 35 who had mild COVID-19 (a few samples of this study predate the infection). Cell type and time point are not known.

The rearrangement uses TRBV20-1 and TRBJ2-3; 8 bases align to TRBD2. Germline V lookup: CDR1 DFQATT, CDR2 SNEGSKA (reference sequence). The CDR3 runs to 15 residues. Losses at the gene ends were 4 bases for V and 1 base for J; bases not matched to a gene: 7. Written as DNA, the CDR3 is TGCAGTGCTAAGGCGGCAGCGGGGGGCACAGATACGCAGTATTTT. Protein product: CSAKAAAGGTDTQYF.

The gene calls are TRBV7-7 and TRBJ2-3; weak D call: TRBD2 (7 bases). This CDR3 region has 14 residues. Trimming took off 5 bases at V and 6 bases at J, with 15 bases between the two ends. Germline V CDR1 and CDR2: SSHAT, FNYEAQ (reference sequence). The DNA for the CDR3 is TGTGCCAGCAGCCAAGGGGCGGGGGCGGATACGCAGTATTTT. Translating it yields CASSQGAGADTQYF.

A few counts support this clonotype. This rearrangement joins TRBV6-6 to TRBJ2-1; TRBD2 matches 13 bases. The CDR3 is 17 residues long. CDR1 and CDR2 from the germline V gene are MNHNY and SVGAGI (reference sequence). The V gene end was trimmed by 6 bases and the J gene end by 0 bases; junction bases not matched to a gene: 5. The CDR3 sequence: CASRGLAGRSSYNEQFF. CDR3 bases: TGTGCCAGCAGGGGACTAGCGGGGAGGAGCTCCTACAATGAGCAGTTCTTC.

This clonotype appeared a few times. V is TRBV5-4 and J is TRBJ2-3; D tentatively fits TRBD1 or TRBD2 (5 bases each). CDR3 length equals 15 residues. Germline V CDR1 and CDR2: SGHNT, YYREEE (reference sequence). V lost 3 bases, J lost 4 bases, and 15 bases lay in between. CDR3 sequence: CASSSLRDAPDTQYF. The CDR3, as DNA: TGTGCCAGCAGCTCCTTGAGGGACGCCCCAGATACGCAGTATTTT.

In its sample, this clonotype was seen a few times. The chain uses TRBV11-2 and TRBJ2-5; the D is unclear. Germline V CDR1 and CDR2: SGHAT, FQNNGV. The length of the CDR3 is 14 residues. Trimming took 4 bases from V and 0 from J, leaving 9 bases between them. DNA for the CDR3: TGTGCCAGCAGCTCCGCCGGATACCAAGAGACCCAGTACTTC. Translated, it gives CASSSAGYQETQYF.